These T cell receptor beta chains were read from a single sample in a study of T cell responses to AZD1222 COVID-19 vaccine. Repertoires were generated with immunoSEQ multiplex PCR, while TCRdb's copy carries only in-frame clones and drops some. The sample shows about 160,000 clones, 91% of them seen only once. The sample consisted of peripheral blood, taken on day 0 of AZD1222 vaccination. All receptors come from an adult in good health. Each CDR3 is given with its conserved first and last residue. D genes are given only for firm matches. Not every row has a clone size; where given, it reads once, few, many or a size class.

NA	TRBJ2-5	NA	TRBV5-1	TGCGCCAGCAACCCAGGGAGTTTAGGGGCAGAGACCCAGTACTTC	CASNPGSLGAETQYF
NA	TRBJ2-3	NA	TRBV28	TGTGCCCATAACAGGGAAGCAGATACGCAGTATTTT	CAHNREADTQYF
NA	TRBJ1-1	TRBD1	TRBV5-1	TGCGCCAGCGCCCAGGGGGGAGTCACTGAAGCTTTCTTT	CASAQGGVTEAFF
NA	TRBJ2-7	TRBD2	TRBV3-1/TRBV3-2	TGTGCCAGCTCTAGCGGGGGGGGCTACGAGCAGTACTTC	CASSSGGGYEQYF
NA	TRBJ2-2	NA	TRBV27	TGTGCCAGCAGTTTACTCGGGACGACCGGGGAGCTGTTTTTT	CASSLLGTTGELFF
NA	TRBJ1-3	NA	TRBV4-3	TGCGCCAGCAGCCACGCGTCTAGCTCTGGAAACACCATATATTTT	CASSHASSSGNTIYF
NA	TRBJ1-4	NA	TRBV28	TGTGCCAGCAACCAGGGCGGACCGGGTGAAAAACTGTTTTTT	CASNQGGPGEKLFF
NA	TRBJ2-7	TRBD2	TRBV19	TGTGCCAGTAGTTCTTATAGCGGGAGGACATCCGAGCAGTACTTC	CASSSYSGRTSEQYF
NA	TRBJ2-7	TRBD1	TRBV7-2	TGTGCCAGCACCCCAAACCCGGGACAGGGGACCTACGAGCAGTACTTC	CASTPNPGQGTYEQYF
NA	TRBJ2-1	NA	TRBV21-1	TGTGCCAGCAGCCACAGCGGACTAGCGGGATCCAATGAGCAGTTCTTC	CASSHSGLAGSNEQFF
NA	TRBJ2-7	TRBD1	TRBV15	TGTGCCACCAGTCGGGACAGGGGCCCCTACGAGCAGTACTTC	CATSRDRGPYEQYF
NA	TRBJ2-5	NA	TRBV11-2	TGTGCCAGCAAGGCCCAGGCGGGAGAGACCCAGTACTTC	CASKAQAGETQYF
once	TRBJ1-1	NA	TRBV6-4	TGTGCCAGCAGAGTGGACAGTAACACTGAAGCTTTCTTT	CASRVDSNTEAFF
NA	TRBJ2-2	TRBD1	TRBV11-2	TGTGCCAGCAGCCGACTACAGGGGCGACACGGGGAGCTGTTTTTT	CASSRLQGRHGELFF
NA	TRBJ2-7	NA	TRBV11-2	TGTGCCAGCAGCTTAGCCAGGGGAGTCACCTACGAGCAGTACTTC	CASSLARGVTYEQYF
NA	TRBJ1-2	NA	TRBV6-1	TGTGCCAGCAGTGAAGTGGTGGGGAACTATGGCTACACCTTC	CASSEVVGNYGYTF
NA	TRBJ2-7	NA	TRBV7-2	TGTGCCAGCAGTCACAGGGCCGAGCAGTACTTC	CASSHRAEQYF
NA	TRBJ2-7	NA	TRBV12-3/TRBV12-4	TGTGCCAGCAGTTTAGGCCCTTCCTACGAGCAGTACTTC	CASSLGPSYEQYF
NA	TRBJ2-7	TRBD1	TRBV19	TGTGCCAGTAGTACAAGCCAGGGGGTTTCGGAGCAGTACTTC	CASSTSQGVSEQYF
NA	TRBJ2-1	NA	TRBV5-6	TGTGCCAGCAGCTTGTTTCCCCTAGCGAGTTATAACAATGAGCAGTTCTTC	CASSLFPLASYNNEQFF